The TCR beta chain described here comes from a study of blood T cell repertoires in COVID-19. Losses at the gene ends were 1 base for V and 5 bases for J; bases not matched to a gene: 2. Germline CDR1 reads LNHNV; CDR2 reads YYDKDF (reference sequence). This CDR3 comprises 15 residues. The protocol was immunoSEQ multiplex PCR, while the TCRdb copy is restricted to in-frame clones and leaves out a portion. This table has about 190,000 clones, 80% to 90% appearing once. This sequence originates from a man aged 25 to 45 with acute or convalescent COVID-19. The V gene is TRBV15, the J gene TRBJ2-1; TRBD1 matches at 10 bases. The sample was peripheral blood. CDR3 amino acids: CATSRGQGADNEQFF. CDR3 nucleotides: TGTGCCACCAGCAGAGGACAGGGGGCAGACAATGAGCAGTTCTTC.